These 32 T cell receptor beta chains originate from one sample sequenced in a study of cytomegalovirus exposure and HLA in healthy donors. With 60 Vbeta and 13 Jbeta primers, the PCR was carried out. The assay was immunoSEQ multiplex PCR, and TCRdb's table has in-frame clones only and misses some. Of 150,000 to 200,000 clones listed, roughly 79% are singletons. Sequencing was performed on PBMCs. These receptors were taken from a woman between 40 and 50 years old in good health and CMV-seronegative.

This clone was counted many times. The rearrangement joins TRBV6-5 to TRBJ1-5, with D maybe TRBD1 (6 bases). V lost 9 bases and J 5 bases, leaving 14 bases between the germline ends. This CDR3 region has 13 residues. Germline V lookup: CDR1 MNHEY, CDR2 SVGAGI. The chain's CDR3 is CASQTGKDQPQHF. As DNA, the CDR3 is TGTGCCAGTCAAACAGGGAAGGATCAGCCCCAGCATTTT.

The CDR3 region is CASSGDTSYEQYF. As DNA, the CDR3 is TGTGCCAGCAGCGGGGACACCTCCTACGAGCAGTACTTC. The genes are TRBV9 and TRBJ2-7; the D gene is possibly TRBD1 (6 bases). V shed 3 bases and J shed 0 bases, with 7 bases lying between them. The CDR3 extends over 13 amino acids. Per the germline V gene, CDR1 is SGDLS and CDR2 is YYNGEE.

This chain joins TRBV30 and TRBJ2-1, with 8 positions matching TRBD2. The length of the CDR3 is 13 residues. The germline gives CDR1 GTSNPN, CDR2 SVGIG (reference sequence). CDR3 sequence: CAKASGSLNEQFF. The CDR3 DNA follows: TGTGCGAAAGCTAGCGGGTCCTTAAATGAGCAGTTCTTC.

The chain has TRBV28 and TRBJ1-1, with TRBD1 as a possible D gene (6 bases). Germline V lookup: CDR1 MDHEN, CDR2 SYDVKM. This CDR3 comprises 14 residues. Trimming took off 3 bases at V and 1 base at J, with 9 bases between the two ends. In nucleotides, the CDR3 is TGTGCCAGCAGTTTGGGGGCTGCGAACACTGAAGCTTTCTTT. It encodes CASSLGAANTEAFF.

This chain links TRBV25-1 with TRBJ2-7; TRBD1 matches at 10 bases. The CDR3 consists of 14 residues. V lost 6 bases and J lost 1; bases outside the gene matches: 3. Germline CDR1 and CDR2: MGHDK and SYGVNS. Here the CDR3 reads CASRGTGESYEQYF. CDR3 DNA sequence: TGTGCCAGCAGGGGGACAGGGGAGTCCTACGAGCAGTACTTC.

This sequence joins TRBV2 and TRBJ1-2; no clear D gene. Germline V gene data show CDR1 as SNHLY and CDR2 as FYNNEI. The CDR3 has 13 amino acids. V was pared by 4 bases and J by 7 bases, with 13 bases between. CDR3 loop: CASSAETLLGYTF. The DNA of the CDR3 is TGTGCCAGCAGTGCCGAGACACTGCTTGGCTACACCTTC. Supplemented by reference TRBV2 and TRBJ1-2, the full variable domain reads EPEVTQTPSHQVTQMGQEVILRCVPISNHLYFYWYRQILGQKVEFLVSFYNNEISEKSEIFDDQFSVERPDGSNFTLKIRSTKLEDSAMYFCASSAETLLGYTFGSGTRLTVV.

This rearrangement joins TRBV19 to TRBJ2-4, with 11 bases aligning to TRBD2. Germline V CDR1 and CDR2: LNHDA, SQIVND (reference sequence). CDR3 length: 18 residues. Trimming cost V 3 bases and J 0 bases; bases outside gene matches: 7. The CDR3 protein is CASSIDRLAGIAKNIQYF. The DNA of the CDR3 is TGTGCCAGTAGTATTGATCGACTAGCGGGAATAGCCAAAAACATTCAGTACTTC.

The genes are TRBV11-3 and TRBJ2-1, with 14 bases identical to TRBD2. Looked up from germline, CDR1 is SGHNT and CDR2 is YENEEA. The CDR3 runs to 18 residues. With 3 bases clipped from V and 7 bases from J, the junction kept 11 bases outside the gene matches. CDR3 bases: TGTGCCAGCAGCTTTCAAGCCGGGACTAGCGGGAGTACTAATGAGCAGTTCTTC. This gives the protein CASSFQAGTSGSTNEQFF. Filled out from reference TRBV11-3 and TRBJ2-1, the complete variable domain reads EAGVVQSPRYKIIEKKQPVAFWCNPISGHNTLYWYLQNLGQGPELLIRYENEEAVDDSQLPKDRFSAERLKGVDSTLKIQPAELGDSAVYLCASSFQAGTSGSTNEQFFGPGTRLTVL.

The chain employs TRBV2 and TRBJ2-6; perhaps TRBD1 as D (6 bases). In germline, CDR1 is SNHLY, CDR2 FYNNEI. CDR3 length: 13 residues. The V and J ends lost 9 bases and 4 bases respectively, with 10 bases between them. The DNA of the CDR3 is TGTGCCAGACAGGGTCCAGGGGCCAACGTCCTGACTTTC. This codes for CARQGPGANVLTF.

The V gene is TRBV30, the J gene TRBJ2-5, with 10 bases lining up with TRBD2. There are 17 residues in the CDR3. The germline V gene has CDR1 GTSNPN and CDR2 SVGIG (reference sequence). V gave up 3 bases and J gave up 4 bases; unmatched junction bases: 14. The DNA for the CDR3 is TGTGCCTGGAGCGAAGCGGGAGGGCCAGGGGCGGGAGAGACCCAGTACTTC. Protein product: CAWSEAGGPGAGETQYF. The complete variable domain, with remaining parts taken from reference TRBV30 and TRBJ2-5, reads SQTIHQWPATLVQPVGSPLSLECTVEGTSNPNLYWYRQAAGRGLQLLFYSVGIGQISSEVPQNLSASRPQDRQFILSSKKLLLSDSGFYLCAWSEAGGPGAGETQYFGPGTRLLVL.

The chain couples TRBV9 to TRBJ2-7, with 7 bases fitting TRBD1. The germline V gene has CDR1 SGDLS and CDR2 YYNGEE. Trimming took 2 bases from V and 1 from J; bases not matched to a gene: 3. This CDR3 contains 14 residues. CDR3 bases: TGTGCCAGCAGCGTGGGGACAGTTTCCTACGAGCAGTACTTC. Protein sequence: CASSVGTVSYEQYF.

This clone was seen a few times. J is TRBJ1-5 and V is TRBV13; possibly TRBD1 for D (5 bases). CDR3 length: 15 amino acids. In germline, CDR1 is PRHDT, CDR2 FYEKMQ (reference sequence). V was shortened by 10 bases and J by 4 bases, with 20 bases between the two germline ends. The CDR3 sequence: CATTPPRGGNQPQHF. The DNA for the CDR3 is TGTGCCACAACCCCTCCGCGGGGGGGAAATCAGCCCCAGCATTTT.

The V and J genes are TRBV6-1 and TRBJ1-5; 9 nucleotides agree with TRBD1. Trimming removed 3 bases from V and 0 bases from J; junction bases left unmatched: 6. Germline V CDR1 and CDR2: MNHNS, SASEGT. This CDR3 comprises 17 residues. DNA for the CDR3: TGTGCCAGCAGTGAGGGGGACAGGGCCTATAGCAATCAGCCCCAGCATTTT. Translation: CASSEGDRAYSNQPQHF.

The chain is built from TRBV7-6 and TRBJ2-3; 13 nucleotides match TRBD2. This CDR3 region has 16 residues. Looked up from germline, CDR1 is SGHVS and CDR2 is FNYEAQ. With V trimmed by 6 bases and J by 4 bases, 7 bases remained unmatched. The CDR3 is CASSRRTSGSADTQYF. Written as DNA, the CDR3 is TGTGCCAGCAGTCGACGGACTAGCGGGAGTGCAGATACGCAGTATTTT.

The rearrangement links TRBV19 to TRBJ2-1; D might be TRBD2 (6 bases). Germline CDR1 LNHDA, CDR2 SQIVND (reference sequence). This CDR3 region has 17 residues. Trimming shortened V by 4 bases and J by 7 bases, and 23 bases separated the two germline ends. CDR3 region: CASSRGSLVGGSNEQFF. DNA of the CDR3: TGTGCCAGTAGTAGGGGGTCACTAGTGGGAGGAAGTAATGAGCAGTTCTTC.

The chain recombines TRBV6-6 with TRBJ2-7; D gene unclear. From germline, CDR1 is MNHNY and CDR2 SVGAGI (reference sequence). The V and J ends lost 4 bases and 0 bases respectively, with 7 bases between them. This CDR3 is built from 13 residues. This CDR3 reads CASSFPSSYEQYF. DNA of the CDR3: TGTGCCAGCAGTTTCCCCTCCTCCTACGAGCAGTACTTC.

This clone was seen a few times. This chain joins TRBV29-1 and TRBJ1-2; weak D call: TRBD1 (6 bases). Germline V CDR1 and CDR2: SQVTM, ANQGSEA. Trimming pared 0 bases from V and 4 bases from J, leaving 9 bases between. The CDR3 is made up of 13 amino acids. CDR3 sequence (DNA): TGCAGCGTTGAAGAGGCAGGGGTCTATGGCTACACCTTC. Protein: CSVEEAGVYGYTF.

The V gene is TRBV2, the J gene TRBJ1-5; D unresolved. V lost 7 bases, J lost 0 bases, and 10 bases lay in between. The CDR3 contains 14 residues. The germline V gene encodes CDR1 SNHLY and CDR2 FYNNEI. DNA of the CDR3: TGTGCCAGCATGGAGACCTATAGCAATCAGCCCCAGCATTTT. Residues: CASMETYSNQPQHF.

This sequence joins TRBV7-9 and TRBJ1-5, with 11 nucleotides matching TRBD1. Germline V lookup: CDR1 SEHNR, CDR2 FQNEAQ (reference sequence). V trimming: 5 bases; J trimming: 6 bases; junction bases outside the gene matches: 6. The CDR3 is made up of 15 amino acids. CDR3 region: CASSGTGGNGQPQHF. In DNA form, the CDR3 reads TGTGCCAGCAGCGGGACAGGGGGAAACGGTCAGCCCCAGCATTTT.

The rearrangement links TRBV13 to TRBJ2-7, with 7 bases that match TRBD2. J was trimmed by 0 bases and V by 5 bases; bases with no gene match: 16. Germline CDR1 PRHDT, CDR2 FYEKMQ (reference sequence). This CDR3 is 18 amino acids long. The CDR3 reads CASSPEVSGGRSSYEQYF. The CDR3 coding sequence is TGTGCCAGCAGCCCTGAGGTGTCTGGCGGGAGAAGCTCCTACGAGCAGTACTTC.

As concerns this clone: The same CDR3 also results from other DNA sequences found in this sample. J is TRBJ2-7 and V is TRBV30, with TRBD1 matching 9 bases. Germline V gene sequence: CDR1 GTSNPN, CDR2 SVGIG (reference sequence). Trimming cost V 5 bases and J 2 bases; bases outside gene matches: 10. This CDR3 is 15 amino acids long. The CDR3: CAWATGQGLPYEQYF. Here the CDR3 DNA reads TGTGCCTGGGCGACCGGACAGGGGTTACCCTACGAGCAGTACTTC.

V is TRBV19 and J is TRBJ2-3; 12 nucleotides agree with TRBD2. This CDR3 region has 13 residues. Per the germline V gene, CDR1 is LNHDA and CDR2 is SQIVND (reference sequence). The V gene end was trimmed by 8 bases and the J gene end by 5 bases; junction bases not matched to a gene: 2. CDR3 coding DNA: TGTGCCAGTCGGACTAGCGGGAAAGATACGCAGTATTTT. This codes for CASRTSGKDTQYF.

This chain links TRBV5-6 with TRBJ1-1, with D tentatively TRBD1 (6 bases). Trimming took off 1 base at V and 1 base at J, with 8 bases between the two ends. CDR1 is SGHDT and CDR2 is YYEEEE in the germline V gene. CDR3 length equals 14 residues. The CDR3 DNA sequence: TGTGCCAGCAGCTTGTTAGGGGGGAACACTGAAGCTTTCTTT. Protein sequence: CASSLLGGNTEAFF.

This chain links TRBV18 with TRBJ2-3, with a tentative D call TRBD1 (5 bases). The CDR3 has 15 residues. CDR1 and CDR2 (germline): KGHSH, LQKENI. V was clipped by 0 bases and J by 3 bases, with 10 bases between them. The chain's CDR3 is CASSPPSGATDTQYF. In DNA, the CDR3 is TGTGCCAGCTCACCACCTTCTGGGGCGACAGATACGCAGTATTTT. The whole variable domain, filled in from reference TRBV18 and TRBJ2-3, reads NAGVMQNPRHLVRRRGQEARLRCSPMKGHSHVYWYRQLPEEGLKFMVYLQKENIIDESGMPKERFSAEFPKEGPSILRIQQVVRGDSAAYFCASSPPSGATDTQYFGPGTRLTVL.

In its sample, this clone was seen a few times. This chain connects TRBV6-1 to TRBJ1-1; D gene uncertain. CDR1 and CDR2 (germline): MNHNS, SASEGT. The CDR3 runs to 15 residues. The V end was cut by 1 base, the J end by 5 bases, with 14 bases between. The CDR3 is CASSEDLGRSTEAFF. The CDR3 DNA sequence: TGTGCCAGCAGTGAAGATTTAGGGAGGTCTACTGAAGCTTTCTTT.

The rearrangement uses TRBV6-5 and TRBJ2-7; 7 bases map to TRBD1. With 3 bases clipped from V and 2 bases from J, the junction kept 4 bases outside the gene matches. The CDR3 length is 14 residues. The V gene's germline CDR1 is MNHEY and CDR2 SVGAGI. CDR3 sequence (DNA): TGTGCCAGCAGTTATCAAGACAGGGCCTACGAGCAGTACTTC. Its protein product is CASSYQDRAYEQYF.

This rearrangement joins TRBV6-5 to TRBJ2-7, with D perhaps matching TRBD2 (5 bases). The length of the CDR3 is 13 residues. Trimming took 7 bases from V and 1 from J, leaving 11 bases between them. Germline assignment: CDR1 MNHEY and CDR2 SVGAGI. CDR3 protein: CASTSPGSYEQYF. The DNA of the CDR3 is TGTGCCAGCACCTCTCCGGGGTCCTACGAGCAGTACTTC.

The rearrangement uses TRBV7-3 and TRBJ2-6; D unclear. From germline, CDR1 is SGHTA and CDR2 FQGTGA. Trimming stripped 1 base from V and 2 bases from J, with 9 bases between. The CDR3 runs 16 residues. Written as DNA, the CDR3 is TGTGCCAGCAGCTTAAGTGGTACTACTGGGGCCAACGTCCTGACTTTC. This codes for CASSLSGTTGANVLTF.

This chain links TRBV7-3 with TRBJ2-5, with 10 bases matching TRBD2. CDR1 is SGHTA and CDR2 is FQGTGA in the germline V gene. The CDR3 length is 15 residues. V shed 6 bases and J 4 bases; nucleotides not matched to a gene: 8. The CDR3: CASSLAGESGETQYF. The CDR3 DNA reads TGTGCCAGCAGTCTAGCGGGAGAGTCAGGAGAGACCCAGTACTTC. Full variable domain (remainder filled in from reference TRBV7-3 and TRBJ2-5): GAGVSQTPSNKVTEKGKYVELRCDPISGHTALYWYRQSLGQGPEFLIYFQGTGAADDSGLPNDRFFAVRPEGSVSTLKIQRTERGDSAVYLCASSLAGESGETQYFGPGTRLLVL.

V gene TRBV2 combines with J gene TRBJ2-1; TRBD2 aligns across 11 bases. Germline V CDR1 and CDR2: SNHLY, FYNNEI. The CDR3 covers 13 residues. V was clipped by 4 bases and J by 8 bases; unmatched bases: 1. In DNA, the CDR3 is TGTGCCAGCAGTGGGGGACTAGCGGATGAGCAGTTCTTC. It is translated as CASSGGLADEQFF.

CDR3 nucleotide sequence: TGTGCCAGCAGCTTAGTTTCCGGGACTAGCGGCCTAGTGGTGGATGAGCAGTTCTTC. Encoded protein: CASSLVSGTSGLVVDEQFF. V and J are TRBV11-1 and TRBJ2-1; 11 bases match TRBD2. The CDR3 consists of 19 residues. Looked up from germline, CDR1 is SGHAT and CDR2 is FQDESV (reference sequence). V shed 1 base, J shed 8 bases, and the junction held 16 bases outside the gene matches.

The rearrangement joins TRBV5-5 to TRBJ2-7; D unresolved. CDR1 is SGHKS, CDR2 YYEKEE, per germline (reference sequence). V lost 0 bases to trimming and J lost 4 bases, with 5 bases between them. The CDR3 totals 12 residues. CDR3 sequence (DNA): TGTGCCAGCAGCTTGGACGGTTACGAGCAGTACTTC. Translating it yields CASSLDGYEQYF.